The T cell receptor beta chain described here comes from a study of sequential checkpoint blockade in melanoma. Study-level background: DNA from some 84 pretreatment tumor samples underwent TCRβ immunosequencing.

The CDR3 has 15 amino acids. The V end was cut by 0 bases, the J end by 6 bases, with 10 bases between. Germline assignment: CDR1 SGHRS and CDR2 YFSETQ. Produced via immunoSEQ multiplex PCR; TCRdb's table is partial and in-frame only. In the table there are nearly 4,000 clones, roughly a fifth of which are singletons. The treatment was: randomized to nivolumab then ipilimumab (arm A) or the reverse (arm B). DNA-damaging chemotherapy had not been given to any patient beforehand. Sequenced here: tumor tissue (inferred from file names), sampled from a patient given nivolumab and ipilimumab in sequence. This chain joins TRBV5-1 and TRBJ1-6; D is possibly TRBD1 (5 bases). The receptor comes from a human donor with melanoma. CDR3 coding DNA: TGCGCCAGCAGCTTGGATGGGGGGGGTAATTCACCCCTCCACTTT. As protein: CASSLDGGGNSPLHF.